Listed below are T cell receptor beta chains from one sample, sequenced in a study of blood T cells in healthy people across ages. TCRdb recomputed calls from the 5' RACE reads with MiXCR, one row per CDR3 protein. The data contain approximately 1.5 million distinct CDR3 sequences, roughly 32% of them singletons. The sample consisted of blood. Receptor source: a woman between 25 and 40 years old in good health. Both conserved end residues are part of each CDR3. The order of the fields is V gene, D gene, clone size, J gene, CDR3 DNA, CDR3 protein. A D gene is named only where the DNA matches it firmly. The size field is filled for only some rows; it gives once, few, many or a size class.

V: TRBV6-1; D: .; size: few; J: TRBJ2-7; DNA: TGTGCCAGCAGTGAACTCCCCTTTATAAGTGAGCAGTACTTC; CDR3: CASSELPFISEQYF
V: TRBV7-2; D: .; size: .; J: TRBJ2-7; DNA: TGTGCCAGCAGCCAAGACCCAGCACATTCGTACCCGTACGAGCAGTACTTC; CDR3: CASSQDPAHSYPYEQYF
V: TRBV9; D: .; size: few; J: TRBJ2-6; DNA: TGTGCCAGCAGCGAAACAGGGAAAGGGGCCAACGTCCTGACTTTC; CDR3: CASSETGKGANVLTF
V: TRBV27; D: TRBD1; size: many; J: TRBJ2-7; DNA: TGTGCCAGCAGGAGACAGGGCCGCCCATACGAGCAGTACTTC; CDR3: CASRRQGRPYEQYF
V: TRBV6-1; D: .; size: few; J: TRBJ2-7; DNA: TGTGCCAGCGTGGAGGGGACCTACGAGCAGTACTTC; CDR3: CASVEGTYEQYF
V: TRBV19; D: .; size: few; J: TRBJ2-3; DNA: TGTGCCAGTAGTATTGGTGGCACAGATACGCAGTATTTT; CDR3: CASSIGGTDTQYF
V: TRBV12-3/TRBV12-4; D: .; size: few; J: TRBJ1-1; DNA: TGTGCCAGCAGAAAAACGCGGAACACTGAAGCTTTCTTT; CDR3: CASRKTRNTEAFF
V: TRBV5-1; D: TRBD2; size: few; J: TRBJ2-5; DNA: TGCGCCAGCAGCTTGTCTAGCGGGGGGGCCTTATACAATGAGCAGTACTTC; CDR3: CASSLSSGGALYNEQYF
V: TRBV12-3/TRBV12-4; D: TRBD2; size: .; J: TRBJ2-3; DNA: TGTGCCAGCAGTTTTGTAGCGCGGGGGACGGATACGCAGTATTTT; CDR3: CASSFVARGTDTQYF
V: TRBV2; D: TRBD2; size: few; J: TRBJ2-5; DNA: TGTGCCAGCAGCGGACTAGCGGGGAGGGAGACCCAGTACTTC; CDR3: CASSGLAGRETQYF
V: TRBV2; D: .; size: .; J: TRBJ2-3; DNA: TGTGCCAGCAGCGAAGTAGACTTTCCCCCCACAGATACGCAGTATTTT; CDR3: CASSEVDFPPTDTQYF
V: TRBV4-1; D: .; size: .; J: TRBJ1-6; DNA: TGCGCCAGCAGCCAAGGCTATAATTCACCCCTCCACTTT; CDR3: CASSQGYNSPLHF
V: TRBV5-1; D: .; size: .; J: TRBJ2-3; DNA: TGCGCCAGCAGCTTCGAACCAGGCACAGATACGCAGTATTTT; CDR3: CASSFEPGTDTQYF
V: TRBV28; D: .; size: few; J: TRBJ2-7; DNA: TGTGCCAGCAGTTCGGGGGCGGGGTACGAGCAGTACTTC; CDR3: CASSSGAGYEQYF
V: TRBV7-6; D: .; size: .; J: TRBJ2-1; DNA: TGTGCCAGCAGCCCGCGAGCTGGTAGGAATACCTACAATGAGCAGTTCTTC; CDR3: CASSPRAGRNTYNEQFF
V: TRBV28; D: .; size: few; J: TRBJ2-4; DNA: TGTGCCAGCAGTGCCCACGACAGGCCCAAAAACATTCAGTACTTC; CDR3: CASSAHDRPKNIQYF
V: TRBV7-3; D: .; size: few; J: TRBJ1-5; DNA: TGTGCCAGCAGCTTAAGTGTGAGCAATCAGCCCCAGCATTTT; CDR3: CASSLSVSNQPQHF
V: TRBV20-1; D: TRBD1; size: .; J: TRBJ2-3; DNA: TGCAGTCTCGACAGGGGCCCCGGTGCAGATACGCGGTATTTT; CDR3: CSLDRGPGADTRYF
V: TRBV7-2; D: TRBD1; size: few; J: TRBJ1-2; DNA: TGTGCCAGCAGCGCGCCAGGGGGAAACTATGGCTACACCTTC; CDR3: CASSAPGGNYGYTF
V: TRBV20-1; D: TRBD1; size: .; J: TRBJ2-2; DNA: TGCAGTGCTAAAGGACAGGGCAGAACCGGGGAGCTGTTTTTT; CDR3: CSAKGQGRTGELFF
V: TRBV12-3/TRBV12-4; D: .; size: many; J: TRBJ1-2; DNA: TGTGCCAGCAGCCCGACTGGCCGCTATGGCTACACCTTC; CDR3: CASSPTGRYGYTF
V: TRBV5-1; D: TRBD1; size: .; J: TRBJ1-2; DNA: TGCGCCAGCAGCTTGGACAGGGGAATATATGGCTACACCTTC; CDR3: CASSLDRGIYGYTF
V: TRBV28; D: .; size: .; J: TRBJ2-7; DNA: TGTGCCAGCTCGGGGATCGGGATGTTTTACGAGCAGTACTTC; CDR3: CASSGIGMFYEQYF
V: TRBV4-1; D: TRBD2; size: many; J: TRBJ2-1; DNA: TGCGCCAGCAGCCAAGTGAAAGCGGGGGTCCAAACTGGCAATGAGCAGTTCTTC; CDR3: CASSQVKAGVQTGNEQFF
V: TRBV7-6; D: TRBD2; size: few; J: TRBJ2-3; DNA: TGTGCCAGCAGTTACACCCTCGGGGAGGGACCAGATACGCAGTATTTT; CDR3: CASSYTLGEGPDTQYF
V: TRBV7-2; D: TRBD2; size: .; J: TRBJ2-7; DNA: TGTGCCAGCAGCTTAGTGACGGGAGGGCCCTACGAGCAGTACTTC; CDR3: CASSLVTGGPYEQYF
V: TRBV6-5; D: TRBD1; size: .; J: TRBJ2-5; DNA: TGTGCCAGACATCGCGACAGGGGAGGTGTGACCCAGTACTTC; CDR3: CARHRDRGGVTQYF
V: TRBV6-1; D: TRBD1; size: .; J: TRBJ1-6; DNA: TGTGCCAGCATTCGAGACAGGGGAGATTCACCCCTCCACTTT; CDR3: CASIRDRGDSPLHF
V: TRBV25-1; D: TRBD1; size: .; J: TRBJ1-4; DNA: TGTGCCAGCAGTGATCCGGGACAGGCTGTTGAAAAACTGTTTTTT; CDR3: CASSDPGQAVEKLFF
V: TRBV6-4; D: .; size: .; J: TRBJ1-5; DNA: TGTGCCAGCAGTGACTCTGGGGGCCGACAGCCCCAGCATTTT; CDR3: CASSDSGGRQPQHF
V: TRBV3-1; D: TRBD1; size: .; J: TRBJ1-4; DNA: TGTGCCAGCAGCCTGGGGACAGGCCCTAATGAAAAACTGTTTTTT; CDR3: CASSLGTGPNEKLFF
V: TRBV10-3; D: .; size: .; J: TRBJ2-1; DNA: TGTGCCATCAGTGACCCCGTCCGGCTAGCTAACAATGAGCAGTTCTTC; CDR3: CAISDPVRLANNEQFF
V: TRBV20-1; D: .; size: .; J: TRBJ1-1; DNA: TGCAGTGCTAGTTTGATCGACACCCGGCTCGAAAACACTGAAGCTTTCTTT; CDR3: CSASLIDTRLENTEAFF
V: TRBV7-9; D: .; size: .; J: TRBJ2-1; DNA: TGTGCCAGCAGGGATGACAGGCGGACCCCCATCTTC; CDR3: CASRDDRRTPIF
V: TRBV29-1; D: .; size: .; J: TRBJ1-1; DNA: TGCAGCGTTTCTGAGGGTCAGGCAAACACTGAAGCTTTCTTT; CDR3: CSVSEGQANTEAFF
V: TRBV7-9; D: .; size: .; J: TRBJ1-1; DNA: TGTGCCAGCAGCTCCGGCTTCAAGGGAACATTAAATCTTAAGGAAGCTTTCTTT; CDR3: CASSSGFKGTLNLKEAFF
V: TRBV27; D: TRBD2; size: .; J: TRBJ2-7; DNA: TGTGCCAGCAGTCCGGGACTAGCGGGGATGGGGGAGCAGTACTTC; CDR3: CASSPGLAGMGEQYF
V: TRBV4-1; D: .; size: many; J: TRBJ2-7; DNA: TGCGCCAGCAGCCAAGACGGGTACGAGCAGTACTTC; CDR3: CASSQDGYEQYF
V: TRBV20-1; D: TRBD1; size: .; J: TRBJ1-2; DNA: TGCAGTGCTGGAGGGACAGGGGGGCACTATGGCTACACCTTC; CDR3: CSAGGTGGHYGYTF
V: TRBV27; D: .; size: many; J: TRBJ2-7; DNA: TGTGCCAGCAGTTTATCGACCGGATACGAGCAGTACTTC; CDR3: CASSLSTGYEQYF
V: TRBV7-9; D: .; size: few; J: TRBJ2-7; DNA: TGTGCCAGCAGCCCGCGGGGCCGCTACGAGCAGTACTTC; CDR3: CASSPRGRYEQYF
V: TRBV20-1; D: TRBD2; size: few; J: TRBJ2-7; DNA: TGCAGTGCTAGATTTTCTGCTCGGACTAGCGGGCCCTACGAGCAGTACTTC; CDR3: CSARFSARTSGPYEQYF
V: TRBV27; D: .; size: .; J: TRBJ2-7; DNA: TGTGCCAGCAGTCGACACATGACCGGGACATCCCCATACGAGCAGTACTTC; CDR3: CASSRHMTGTSPYEQYF
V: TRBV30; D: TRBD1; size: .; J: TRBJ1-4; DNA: TGTGCCTGGGGGGACAGTAATGAAAAACTGTTTTTT; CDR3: CAWGDSNEKLFF
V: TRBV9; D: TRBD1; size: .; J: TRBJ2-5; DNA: TGTGCCAGCAGCGTAGCGGCAGGGGGCGAGCAGACCCAGTACTTC; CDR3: CASSVAAGGEQTQYF
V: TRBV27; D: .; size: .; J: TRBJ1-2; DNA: TGTGCCAGCAATTTAAAAGGGGACTACTATGGCTACACCTTC; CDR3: CASNLKGDYYGYTF
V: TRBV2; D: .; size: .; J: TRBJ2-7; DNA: TGTGCCAGCAGGTCAGACAGGGCGGGGGGCGAGCAGTACTTC; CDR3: CASRSDRAGGEQYF
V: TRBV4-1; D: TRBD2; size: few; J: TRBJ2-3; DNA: TGCGCCAGCAGTCCAGTGGGTAGCGGGACGTATACGCAGTATTTT; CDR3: CASSPVGSGTYTQYF
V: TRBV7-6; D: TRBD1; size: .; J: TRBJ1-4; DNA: TGTGCCAGCAGTTCCCGAAGGGACAGCACCCGACCTATTGGAAAACTGTTTTTT; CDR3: CASSSRRDSTRPIGKLFF
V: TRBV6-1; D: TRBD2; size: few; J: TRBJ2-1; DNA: TGTGCCAGCAGTACTACCAGCGGGGCTTACAATGAGCAGTTCTTC; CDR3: CASSTTSGAYNEQFF
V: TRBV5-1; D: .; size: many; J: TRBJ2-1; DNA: TGTGCCAGCAGCTTAGCAGGGGCCAATTACAATGAGCAGTTCTTC; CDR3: CASSLAGANYNEQFF
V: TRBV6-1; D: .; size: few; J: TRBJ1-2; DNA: TGTGTCAGCAGTGTCGTGATACAGGCTAACTATGGCTACACCTTC; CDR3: CVSSVVIQANYGYTF
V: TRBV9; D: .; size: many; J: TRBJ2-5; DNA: TGTGCCAGCAGTCCCTGGGGAGAGACCCAGTACTTC; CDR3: CASSPWGETQYF
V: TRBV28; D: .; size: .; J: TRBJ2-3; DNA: TGTGCCAGCAGGCCGCGAACGGGTAGCCCAGATACGCAGTATTTT; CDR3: CASRPRTGSPDTQYF
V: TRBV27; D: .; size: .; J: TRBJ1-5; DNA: TGTGCCAGCAGTCCGACGGGGGCGGGCAATCAGCCCCAGCATTTT; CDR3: CASSPTGAGNQPQHF
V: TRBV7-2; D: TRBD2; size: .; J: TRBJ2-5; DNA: TGTGCCAGCAGCTTAGGTAGCGGGAGCGAGACCCAGTACTTC; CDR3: CASSLGSGSETQYF
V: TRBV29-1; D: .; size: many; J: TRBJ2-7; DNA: TGCAGCGTTGAACTCCCACGGGAGCGGGCCGAGCAGTACTTC; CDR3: CSVELPRERAEQYF